This T cell receptor (beta chain) is drawn from a study of blood T cells in healthy people across ages. Whole-study findings and limits: The unsorted PBMCs prevented any conclusive comparison of naive versus antigen-experienced cells. In the absence of known donor CMV status, changes in expanded clonotypes were possibly confounded. Researchers report that TCR beta diversity correlated strongly with naive T cell percentage. Age advanced and TCR beta diversity per million T cells fell, roughly linearly.

Using a J-beta primer mix together with a sample-barcoded 5' primer, a second PCR was run for roughly 7 to 11 cycles. TCRdb ran MiXCR on the 5' RACE reads and lists one entry per CDR3 protein. This sample has nearly 1 million distinct CDR3 sequences; roughly 51% occur once, and the top ten carry 20% to 25%. The CDR3 runs 16 residues. Per germline, CDR1 SGHAT and CDR2 FQNNGV. Trimming took 4 bases from V and 5 from J, leaving 19 bases between them. This clonotype was counted between two and nine times. Its antigen is unidentified. This receptor was obtained from an older woman in good health. Sequencing was performed on blood. This rearrangement joins TRBV11-2 to TRBJ2-3, with D unresolved. The CDR3 DNA reads as TGTGCCAGCAGCTCGAATGGTGGCAACTCGGGAGATACGCAGTATTTT. Translation: CASSSNGGNSGDTQYF.